This T cell receptor (beta chain) was identified during a study of response to subunit inactivated influenza vaccine. Study results and limitations: With each seasonal influenza vaccination, the authors suggested, few new T cells are recruited.

One entry per CDR3 protein, called by TCRdb with MiXCR from the RT-PCR reads. Seen here are about half a million distinct CDR3 sequences, approximately 7.6% observed once, and the top ten hold roughly 13%. Unmatched junction bases numbered 3, after V lost 2 bases and J lost 5 bases. This CDR3 region has 14 residues. CDR1 is SGHRS and CDR2 is YFSETQ in the germline V gene. A word on this clonotype: The antigen is unknown.

Sequences were derived from PBMCs from blood, sampled roughly 24 months after vaccination. The sequence came from a man aged 45 to 75 who received an inactivated influenza vaccine. V is TRBV5-1 and J is TRBJ2-5, with TRBD2 identical over 10 bases. The CDR3 DNA follows: TGCGCCAGCAGCTTCAGGACTAGCGGCGAGACCCAGTACTTC. Residues: CASSFRTSGETQYF.